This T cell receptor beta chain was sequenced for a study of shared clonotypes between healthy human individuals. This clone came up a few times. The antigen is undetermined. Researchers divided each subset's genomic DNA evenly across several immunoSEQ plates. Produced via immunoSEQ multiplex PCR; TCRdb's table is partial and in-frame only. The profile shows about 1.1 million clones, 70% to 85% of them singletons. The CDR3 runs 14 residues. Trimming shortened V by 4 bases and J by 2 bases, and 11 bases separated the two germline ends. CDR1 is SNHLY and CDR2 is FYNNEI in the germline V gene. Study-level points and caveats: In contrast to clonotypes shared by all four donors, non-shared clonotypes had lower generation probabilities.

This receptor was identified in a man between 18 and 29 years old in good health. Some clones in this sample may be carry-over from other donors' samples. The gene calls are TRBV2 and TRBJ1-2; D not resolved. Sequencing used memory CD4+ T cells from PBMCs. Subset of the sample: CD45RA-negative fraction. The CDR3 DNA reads TGTGCCAGCAGTGCTTTGTTAGGGAACTATGGCTACACCTTC. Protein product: CASSALLGNYGYTF. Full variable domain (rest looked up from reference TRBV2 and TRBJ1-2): EPEVTQTPSHQVTQMGQEVILRCVPISNHLYFYWYRQILGQKVEFLVSFYNNEISEKSEIFDDQFSVERPDGSNFTLKIRSTKLEDSAMYFCASSALLGNYGYTFGSGTRLTVV.